This TCR beta chain was sequenced during a study of cytomegalovirus exposure and HLA in healthy donors. Comments on this clone: Its cognate antigen is unknown.

The study ran its PCR with 60 Vbeta and 13 Jbeta primers. The assay was immunoSEQ multiplex PCR, and TCRdb's table has in-frame clones only and misses some. The table lists 130,000 to 150,000 clones, roughly 85% of them singletons. V lost 2 bases, J lost 9 bases, and 8 bases stayed unmatched. CDR1 SGHNT and CDR2 YENEEA come from the germline V gene. This CDR3 has 14 amino acids. Findings of the study overall: In a later analysis, specific HLA alleles were associated with more than 15,000 TCR beta sequences at a 0.05 false discovery rate. According to a later analysis, most TCR beta chains associated with CMV appeared HLA-restricted.

Sequencing was done on a sample of PBMCs. The clonotype comes from a male donor in good health and CMV-seronegative. The chain couples TRBV11-3 to TRBJ1-1, with TRBD1 identical over 8 bases. Here the CDR3 DNA reads TGTGCCAGCAGCTTATCCCGACAGGGGTATCAAGCTTTCTTT. Its translation: CASSLSRQGYQAFF.